A single sample gave rise to the 28 T cell receptor beta chains below, sequenced in a study of blood T cell repertoires in COVID-19. Clones were sequenced by immunoSEQ multiplex PCR, and TCRdb holds only the in-frame ones, with some missing. The table has 150,000 to 200,000 clones, about four fifths seen once. The specimen sequenced was peripheral blood. These receptors came from a woman of 80 years or more with COVID-19, enrolled during active disease.

The chain is built from TRBV6-5 and TRBJ2-1, with 9 bases matching TRBD1. The germline V gene encodes CDR1 MNHEY and CDR2 SVGAGI. V shed 4 bases and J 7 bases; nucleotides not matched to a gene: 2. This CDR3 is 13 amino acids long. The CDR3: CASSLDRGNEQFF. The CDR3 DNA follows: TGTGCCAGCAGTTTGGACAGGGGAAATGAGCAGTTCTTC.

The chain links TRBV19 to TRBJ1-2, with 8 nucleotides matching TRBD1. J lost 4 bases, V lost 5 bases, and 9 bases had no gene match. The germline gives CDR1 LNHDA, CDR2 SQIVND (reference sequence). This CDR3 comprises 15 residues. The CDR3 protein is CASSEQGASVYGYTF. The CDR3 DNA reads as TGTGCCAGTAGTGAGCAGGGGGCGTCGGTCTATGGCTACACCTTC.

The rearrangement uses TRBV27 and TRBJ1-2; 7 nucleotides line up with TRBD1. Germline assignment: CDR1 MNHEY and CDR2 SMNVEV (reference sequence). With 2 bases clipped from V and 3 bases from J, the junction kept 15 bases outside the gene matches. This CDR3 spans 18 amino acids. As DNA, the CDR3 is TGTGCCAGCAGTTTAAACCCTTCGACAGGGTGGGGTTACTATGGCTACACCTTC. This encodes CASSLNPSTGWGYYGYTF.

The sample holds a few counts of this clone. The chain carries TRBV15 and TRBJ2-2, with TRBD1 matching 7 bases. Per germline, CDR1 LNHNV and CDR2 YYDKDF (reference sequence). The CDR3 has 15 residues. Trimming cost V 1 base and J 2 bases; bases outside gene matches: 1. CDR3 residues: CATSRGDSNTGELFF. As DNA, the CDR3 is TGTGCCACCAGCAGAGGGGACAGCAACACCGGGGAGCTGTTTTTT.

V gene TRBV4-2 combines with J gene TRBJ2-5; D not certain. The CDR3 contains 17 residues. Germline V gene sequence: CDR1 LGHNA, CDR2 YNFKEQ. With 1 base removed from V and 0 bases from J, the gap between germline ends came to 15 bases. The CDR3 DNA reads TGTGCCAGCAGCCAAGGATGGCAGGAATATCACCAAGAGACCCAGTACTTC. Residues: CASSQGWQEYHQETQYF.

For the CDR3, the DNA is TGTGCCAGCAGCCCGGACAGGGGAAACAATCAGCCCCAGCATTTT. It translates to CASSPDRGNNQPQHF. J is TRBJ1-5 and V is TRBV5-4; 9 positions match TRBD1. This CDR3 is built from 15 residues. Trimming cost V 4 bases and J 3 bases; bases outside gene matches: 5. Germline assignment: CDR1 SGHNT and CDR2 YYREEE (reference sequence).

The chain is built from TRBV7-8 and TRBJ1-1; tentatively, D is TRBD1 (5 bases). Germline-derived CDR1 and CDR2 are SGHVS and FQNEAQ. The CDR3 contains 13 residues. Trimming cost V 5 bases and J 4 bases, with 11 bases left between them. The CDR3 spells CASSTRVPTEAFF. The CDR3 nucleotides read TGTGCCAGCAGCACCAGGGTCCCCACTGAAGCTTTCTTT. The whole variable domain, remainder taken from reference TRBV7-8 and TRBJ1-1, is GAGVSQSPRYKVAKRGQDVALRCDPISGHVSLFWYQQALGQGPEFLTYFQNEAQLDKSGLPSDRFFAERPEGSVSTLKIQRTQQEDSAVYLCASSTRVPTEAFFGQGTRLTVV.

The chain is built from TRBV14 and TRBJ2-5, with 7 bases that match TRBD1. CDR3 length: 15 amino acids. J was trimmed by 4 bases and V by 5 bases; bases with no gene match: 10. CDR1 and CDR2 (germline): SGHDN, FVKESK. The CDR3 loop reads CASSVGQQLRETQYF. CDR3 bases: TGTGCCAGCAGCGTGGGACAGCAATTGAGAGAGACCCAGTACTTC.

The chain couples TRBV28 to TRBJ2-1, with TRBD2 matching over 8 bases. The CDR3 is made up of 15 amino acids. Germline CDR1 and CDR2: MDHEN and SYDVKM. J was trimmed by 6 bases and V by 1 base; bases with no gene match: 5. CDR3 sequence reads: CASSLLAGPFNEQFF. CDR3 nucleotide sequence: TGTGCCAGCAGTTTATTAGCGGGACCATTCAATGAGCAGTTCTTC.

The CDR3 here is CASSWDSGRGREQFF. For the CDR3, the DNA is TGTGCCAGCAGTTGGGATAGCGGGAGAGGGCGTGAGCAGTTCTTC. The chain employs TRBV27 and TRBJ2-1; 9 positions match TRBD2. The CDR3 sequence is 15 residues long. V lost 4 bases to trimming and J lost 9 bases; unmatched junction nucleotides: 10. Germline assignment: CDR1 MNHEY and CDR2 SMNVEV (reference sequence).

This clone was seen only a few times. The V call is TRBV7-9, the J call TRBJ2-2; possible D gene TRBD1, 6 bases. This CDR3 has 15 amino acids. Trimming removed 5 bases at V and 3 bases at J, with 13 bases between. Per germline, CDR1 SEHNR and CDR2 FQNEAQ (reference sequence). Written as DNA, the CDR3 is TGTGCCAGCAGCCTCTTGGGGGCCTACACCGGGGAGCTGTTTTTT. This sequence encodes CASSLLGAYTGELFF.

The chain recombines TRBV6-1 with TRBJ2-3, with 13 bases matching TRBD2. Germline CDR1 is MNHNS and CDR2 is SASEGT. The CDR3 totals 16 residues. J lost 6 bases, V lost 3 bases, and 6 bases had no gene match. Here the CDR3 reads CASSDWTSGSSDTQYF. The CDR3 DNA reads as TGTGCCAGCAGTGACTGGACTAGCGGGAGTTCGGATACGCAGTATTTT.

The chain couples TRBV28 to TRBJ1-5; D remains ambiguous. CDR1 and CDR2 (germline): MDHEN, SYDVKM. Between the trimmed V and J ends, which lost 5 bases and 0 bases, there was a span of 11 bases. The CDR3 is made up of 15 amino acids. CDR3 protein: CASSPPLRSNQPQHF. The CDR3 DNA sequence: TGTGCCAGCAGTCCTCCTCTTCGTAGCAATCAGCCCCAGCATTTT.

A remark on this clone: Additional DNA sequences in this sample encode the identical CDR3. The chain recombines TRBV6-5 with TRBJ2-7; 7 positions match TRBD1. Losses at the gene ends were 0 bases for V and 0 bases for J; bases not matched to a gene: 2. CDR3 length: 15 residues. CDR1 and CDR2 (germline): MNHEY, SVGAGI. For the CDR3, the DNA is TGTGCCAGCAGTTACTCGGGGGACAGCTCCTACGAGCAGTACTTC. The encoded protein is CASSYSGDSSYEQYF.

The V call is TRBV11-2, the J call TRBJ2-7; a possible D gene is TRBD2 (5 bases). With 1 base removed from V and 4 bases from J, the gap between germline ends came to 14 bases. Germline values: CDR1 SGHAT, CDR2 FQNNGV. This CDR3 is 15 amino acids long. The CDR3 is CASSLVRGKGYEQYF. In nucleotides, the CDR3 is TGTGCCAGCAGCTTAGTTCGGGGTAAGGGATACGAGCAGTACTTC.

This clone was seen just once. The CDR3, as DNA: TGTGCCAGCACCCGCAGTCTGGGGGGACAAGAGACCCAGTACTTC. Protein product: CASTRSLGGQETQYF. The chain recombines TRBV7-9 with TRBJ2-5; weak D call: TRBD2 (6 bases). V lost 7 bases, J lost 2 bases, and 17 bases lay in between. This CDR3 is 15 amino acids long. Per germline, CDR1 SEHNR and CDR2 FQNEAQ (reference sequence).

This clone showed up just once. CDR3 DNA sequence: TGTGCCAGTAGCAGCGGGACTAGCGGACAAGAGACCCAGTACTTC. Its protein is CASSSGTSGQETQYF. This chain connects TRBV19 to TRBJ2-5; 11 bases fit TRBD2. Germline lookup yields CDR1 LNHDA and CDR2 SQIVND (reference sequence). The V segment lost 6 bases and the J segment 2 bases; nucleotides outside the gene matches: 5. The CDR3 has 15 amino acids.

The table lists this clone with a count of one. The chain joins TRBV9 to TRBJ2-2; TRBD1 matches 8 bases. The trim removed 3 bases at V and 1 base at J, leaving 8 bases unmatched. Germline V gene lookup returns CDR1 SGDLS and CDR2 YYNGEE. CDR3 size: 17 residues. The CDR3 here is CASSASLGTGNTGELFF. CDR3 nucleotide sequence: TGTGCCAGCAGCGCAAGCCTAGGGACAGGGAACACCGGGGAGCTGTTTTTT.

The table lists this clone with a few counts. J is TRBJ2-5 and V is TRBV24-1; perhaps TRBD1 as D (6 bases). The CDR3 runs to 15 residues. Trimming stripped 2 bases from V and 2 bases from J, with 11 bases between. Germline V gives CDR1 KGHDR, CDR2 SFDVKD. The CDR3 sequence is CATSDSLTGQETQYF. The DNA for the CDR3 is TGTGCCACCAGTGATTCCTTGACAGGTCAAGAGACCCAGTACTTC.

The chain recombines TRBV7-6 with TRBJ1-4; the D gene is possibly TRBD1 (5 bases). With 5 bases removed from V and 0 bases from J, the gap between germline ends came to 16 bases. Per the germline V gene, CDR1 is SGHVS and CDR2 is FNYEAQ. This CDR3 is built from 17 residues. CDR3 region: CASSPTGGGTTNEKLFF. The CDR3 bases are TGTGCCAGCAGCCCGACTGGGGGGGGGACAACTAATGAAAAACTGTTTTTT.

This chain connects TRBV3-1 (or the pseudogene TRBV3-2) to TRBJ2-6; D is ambiguous. V gave up 4 bases and J gave up 1 base, with 8 bases separating them. The germline CDR1 and CDR2 sequences are LGHDT and YNNKEL (reference sequence). The CDR3 covers 15 residues. The chain's CDR3 is CASSPFGSGANVLTF. The CDR3 DNA sequence: TGTGCCAGCAGCCCCTTCGGGTCTGGGGCCAACGTCCTGACTTTC.

The rearrangement uses TRBV9 and TRBJ2-1; 7 positions match TRBD1. The trim removed 0 bases at V and 9 bases at J, leaving 9 bases unmatched. This CDR3 has 15 residues. Germline CDR1 reads SGDLS; CDR2 reads YYNGEE. The CDR3 nucleotides are TGTGCCAGCAGCGTAGGGGGAACAGGGGTTACTGAGCAGTTCTTC. Translating it yields CASSVGGTGVTEQFF.

V is TRBV7-2 and J is TRBJ1-6; D unresolved. The ends were cut back, 3 bases at V and 4 bases at J, with 10 bases in the middle. The germline V gene has CDR1 SGHTA and CDR2 FQGNSA. There are 15 residues in the CDR3. The CDR3 sequence: CASSLMAAYNSPLHF. In DNA, the CDR3 is TGTGCCAGCAGCTTGATGGCTGCTTATAATTCACCCCTCCACTTT.

This clone was recorded a few times. This chain connects TRBV7-8 to TRBJ2-1; perhaps TRBD1 as D (7 bases). CDR3 size: 16 residues. The V gene's germline CDR1 is SGHVS and CDR2 FQNEAQ. With 5 bases removed from V and 7 bases from J, the gap between germline ends came to 21 bases. CDR3 sequence: CASSITGVRRENEQFF. CDR3 nucleotides: TGTGCCAGCAGCATAACAGGGGTTCGGAGGGAGAATGAGCAGTTCTTC.

This chain links TRBV7-2 with TRBJ2-5; 7 bases line up with TRBD2. CDR1 and CDR2 (germline): SGHTA, FQGNSA. J gave up 5 bases and V 2 bases, and 2 bases lay outside the gene matches. This CDR3 region has 13 residues. CDR3 amino acids: CASSLIAGETQYF. CDR3 sequence (DNA): TGTGCCAGCAGCTTAATAGCGGGCGAGACCCAGTACTTC. Full variable domain (outside the CDR3, taken from reference TRBV7-2 and TRBJ2-5): GAGVSQSPSNKVTEKGKDVELRCDPISGHTALYWYRQSLGQGLEFLIYFQGNSAPDKSGLPSDRFSAERTGGSVSTLTIQRTQQEDSAVYLCASSLIAGETQYFGPGTRLLVL.

The genes are TRBV6-6 and TRBJ2-4; maybe TRBD1 (6 bases). V was pared by 0 bases and J by 9 bases, with 9 bases between. CDR1 and CDR2 (germline): MNHNY, SVGAGI (reference sequence). The CDR3 loop spans 13 amino acids. CDR3 residues: CASSYSGGTIQYF. The DNA for the CDR3 is TGTGCCAGCAGTTACTCAGGGGGTACCATTCAGTACTTC.

The chain links TRBV4-1 to TRBJ1-4; maybe TRBD1 (5 bases). The CDR3 runs to 16 residues. V was clipped by 1 base and J by 4 bases, with 13 bases between them. CDR1 is MGHRA and CDR2 is YSYEKL in the germline V gene. CDR3 nucleotide sequence: TGCGCCAGCAGCCAAGGATCCGGGGGGATTAATGAAAAACTGTTTTTT. This gives the protein CASSQGSGGINEKLFF.

The gene calls are TRBV28 and TRBJ1-1; TRBD1 agrees at 8 bases. The germline gives CDR1 MDHEN, CDR2 SYDVKM. Trimming removed 5 bases from V and 5 bases from J; junction bases left unmatched: 7. The length of the CDR3 is 14 residues. CDR3 DNA sequence: TGTGCCAGCAGTAGGACAGGGTCGGGAACTGAAGCTTTCTTT. It yields the protein CASSRTGSGTEAFF.